This TCR beta chain was retrieved from a study of blood T cells in healthy people across ages (dated by TCRdb to the mid-2010s). Regarding the research as a whole: Template switching captured roughly one uniquely barcoded TCR beta cDNA molecule per two T cells in model experiments. To track age-related changes in TCR beta repertoire diversity, the study relied on deep sequencing normalized with unique cDNA molecular identifiers. The donors were split into four age groups: young (average 16 years), middle-aged (39), aged (roughly 68) and long-lived (under 90). Donors of different ages were randomly distributed across sequencing lanes to avoid experimental bias. For two donors (one aged 18 to 29 and one aged 80 or older), the study analyzed two additional independent replicas of 1 million unique cDNA reads from the same blood draw.

Here is what the overall study found, with its caveats: Compared with the aged group, more naive CD4+ T cells, fewer expanded clones and increased TCR diversity were shown by the long-lived group, suggesting age selection. A strong correlation was found between observed TCR beta diversity and the percentage of naive T cells measured by flow cytometry. Estimates of total diversity based on one million sequenced T cells were regarded as lower bounds and as underestimates. Donor CMV infection status was unknown, potentially confounding age-related changes in expanded clonotypes. Conclusive comparison of naive and antigen-experienced compartments was prevented by the profiling of bulk unsorted PBMCs. As age increased, observed TCR beta diversity per million T cells dropped in a roughly linear way, and a significant reduction was already evident by age around 41.

This clonotype was detected only a few times. The antigen it recognizes is unknown. No clone much larger than this one lies a single base away; base qualities are absent. Library creation used 5' RACE. The sequencer was an Illumina HiSeq 2500. A second PCR of roughly 7 to 11 cycles was performed with a sample-barcoded 5' primer and a J-beta primer mix. Each TCR beta cDNA molecule received a unique molecular identifier from a template-switch 5' adaptor carrying 12 random nucleotides. At least 3 million CDR3-containing paired-end reads were obtained from each sample. First-strand cDNA synthesis was performed from all RNA using the Mint cDNA synthesis kit, with priming by a TRBC-specific oligonucleotide. Following uracil-DNA glycosylase treatment, a first 18-cycle PCR with universal primers M1SS and BC2_uni_R was performed on all cDNA. In the source study's methods: For normalization, 1 million high-quality reads, each with a distinct molecular identifier, were randomly selected from each sample. Instead of being binned into consensus sequences, reads with shared molecular identifiers were discarded. CDR3 identification, clonotype clustering and error correction used MiTCR with a Q25 quality threshold and the strictest error-elimination algorithm. A nonparametric unseen species model with Euler transformation was used to estimate a lower bound on total TCR beta diversity. The public reads were quality trimmed at Q25 with fastp and then assembled into clones with MiXCR by TCRdb, keeping productive beta chains. CDR3 protein duplicates are merged, each entry listing the most common genes and DNA. The V and J calls shown here were made by TCRdb, not taken from the authors' results. The sample includes about a million distinct CDR3 sequences, with about 48% observed a single time. The top ten constitute under 15% of the sample.

The germline V gene provides CDR1 SNHLY and CDR2 FYNNEI. Taken from cysteine to phenylalanine, the CDR3 has 14 residues. Just the 42-base CDR3 DNA is kept, in frame starting at base 1. V is cut by 5 bases and J by 1 base, and the space between the germline ends is 10 bases. Systemically healthy Caucasian individuals from Russia, approximately 39 in total and aged about 6 to 100 years, were included as donors. Each donor gave 8.5 to 10 milliliters of peripheral blood, collected into EDTA-treated Vacutainer tubes. Ficoll-Paque density-gradient centrifugation was used to isolate PBMCs, with at least 7 million obtained per sample. Trizol reagent was used to extract total RNA from the PBMCs, yielding at least 5 micrograms per sample. For every donor, an aliquot of PBMCs went through flow cytometry to measure the percentages of naive CD45RAhigh/CD27high T cells.

The clonotype was recovered from a man between 25 and 39 years old in good health. Sequencing was done on a sample of blood. The chain uses TRBV2 and TRBJ2-3; perhaps TRBD1 is the D gene, with 6 bases matching. The DNA sequence reads TGTGCCAGCAGTCAAAAGGGGGGCACAGATACGCAGTATTTT. It is translated as CASSQKGGTDTQYF.